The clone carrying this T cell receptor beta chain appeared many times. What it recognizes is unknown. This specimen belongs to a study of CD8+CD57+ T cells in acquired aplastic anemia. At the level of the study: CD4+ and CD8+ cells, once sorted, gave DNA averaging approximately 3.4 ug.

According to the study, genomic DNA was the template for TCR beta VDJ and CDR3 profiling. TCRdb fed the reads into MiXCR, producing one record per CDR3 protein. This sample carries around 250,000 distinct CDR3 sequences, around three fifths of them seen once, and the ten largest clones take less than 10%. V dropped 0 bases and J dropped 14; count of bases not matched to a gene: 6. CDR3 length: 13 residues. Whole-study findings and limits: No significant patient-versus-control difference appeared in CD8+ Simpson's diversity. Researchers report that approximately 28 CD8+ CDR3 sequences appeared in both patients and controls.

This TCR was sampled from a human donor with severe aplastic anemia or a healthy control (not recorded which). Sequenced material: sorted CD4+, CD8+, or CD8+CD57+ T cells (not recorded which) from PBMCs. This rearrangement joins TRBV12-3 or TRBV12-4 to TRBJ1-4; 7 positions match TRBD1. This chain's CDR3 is CASSLAGPGQLFF. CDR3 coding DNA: TGTGCCAGCAGTTTAGCGGGGCCGGGACAGCTGTTTTTT.